This record looks at one TCR beta chain sequence and its context. What it recognizes is unknown. The data derive from a study of vaccination effects on CD4 cells after COVID-19. Study background: Under the ViraFEST assay, PBMC were stimulated with viral peptide pools so that antigen-specific CD4+ T cells expanded. Sequencing was performed afterwards.

Method: immunoSEQ multiplex PCR; TCRdb's copy keeps in-frame clones and lacks some. The sample lists tens of thousands of clones; 60% to 75% were seen once. With 0 bases removed from V and 3 bases from J, the gap between germline ends came to 16 bases. Germline V gives CDR1 SGDLS, CDR2 YYNGEE. This CDR3 spans 16 amino acids. Upon completion of approximately ten days in culture, CD4+ T cells were isolated. The starting material was CD4+ T cells from PBMCs cultured without peptide, obtained before COVID-19 vaccination. This clonotype originated in a human donor who received a COVID-19 vaccine. This chain joins TRBV9 and TRBJ2-7; no clear D. The CDR3 DNA is TGTGCCAGCAGCGTAGGTAACCCCCAGAGAGGCTACGAGCAGTACTTC. It is translated as CASSVGNPQRGYEQYF.